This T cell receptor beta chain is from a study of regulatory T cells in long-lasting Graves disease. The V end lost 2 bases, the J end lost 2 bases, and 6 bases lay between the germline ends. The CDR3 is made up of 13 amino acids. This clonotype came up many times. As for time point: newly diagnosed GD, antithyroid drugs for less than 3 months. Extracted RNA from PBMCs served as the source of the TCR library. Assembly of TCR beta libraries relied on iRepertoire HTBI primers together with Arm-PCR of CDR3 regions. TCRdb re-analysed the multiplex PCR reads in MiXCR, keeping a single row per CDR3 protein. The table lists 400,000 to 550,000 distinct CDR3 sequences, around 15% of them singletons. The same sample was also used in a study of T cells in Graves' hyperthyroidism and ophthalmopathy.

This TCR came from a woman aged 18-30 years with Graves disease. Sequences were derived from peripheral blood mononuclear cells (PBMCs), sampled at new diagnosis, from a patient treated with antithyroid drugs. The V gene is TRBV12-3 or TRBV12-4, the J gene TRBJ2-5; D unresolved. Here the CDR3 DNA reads TGTGCCAGCAGTTTACGGCGGCAAGAGACCCAGTACTTC. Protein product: CASSLRRQETQYF.